This is a list of T cell receptor beta chains from one sample in a study of post-analysis software for immune sequencing data. TCRdb used MiXCR to reprocess the PCR reads, holding one entry per CDR3 protein. The sample consists of about 820,000 distinct CDR3 sequences, roughly 50% of them appearing once. The specimen sequenced was blood. These receptors came from a girl aged 10 to 17 with multiple sclerosis. Each CDR3 is given with its conserved first and last residue. A D gene is named only where the DNA matches it firmly. For some rows the clone size is stated as once, few or many, or as a class when expanded; others skip it.

abundance | d_gene | j_gene | v_gene | CDR3nt | CDR3aa
once | TRBD2 | TRBJ2-7 | TRBV20-1 | TGCAGTGCTAGAGTCCCGACTAGCGGGAGGGCTGGAGCTTTCTACGAGCAGTACTTC | CSARVPTSGRAGAFYEQYF
. | . | TRBJ2-7 | TRBV9 | TGTGCCAGCAGCGTAGGACCGGGGGCCTACGAGCAGTACTTC | CASSVGPGAYEQYF
. | . | TRBJ2-7 | TRBV2 | TGTGCCAGCAGTGAGGCTTACTACGAGCAGTACTTC | CASSEAYYEQYF
many | . | TRBJ2-7 | TRBV9 | TGTGCCAGCAGCCCCCGGACAGCCTCCTACGAGCAGTACTTC | CASSPRTASYEQYF
few | TRBD2 | TRBJ2-1 | TRBV20-1 | TGCAGTGCTCGAAGACTAGCGGGGATCTCCTACAATGAGCAGTTCTTC | CSARRLAGISYNEQFF
. | TRBD2 | TRBJ2-1 | TRBV5-1 | TGCGCCAGCAGCTTGGGATATGACGGGAGGGCCCGAGAGCAGTTCTTC | CASSLGYDGRAREQFF
. | . | TRBJ2-6 | TRBV12-3/TRBV12-4 | TGTGCCAGCAGATCCAACTCTGGGGCCAACGTCCGGACTTTC | CASRSNSGANVRTF
. | TRBD2 | TRBJ2-5 | TRBV2 | TGTGCCAGCAGGCGAATAGCGGGAGGAGAGACCCAGTACTTC | CASRRIAGGETQYF
. | TRBD1 | TRBJ2-7 | TRBV6-1 | TGTGCCAGCAGTGCCCGGGACAGGGGTGCCTACGAGCAGTACTTC | CASSARDRGAYEQYF
. | . | TRBJ2-7 | TRBV18 | TGTGCCAGCTCACCACCGGAGGCCTACGAGCAGTACTTC | CASSPPEAYEQYF
few | TRBD2 | TRBJ2-1 | TRBV7-8 | TGTGCCAGCAGCCCCACGGAGCGGGGCTCCTACAATGAGCAGTTCTTC | CASSPTERGSYNEQFF
. | TRBD1 | TRBJ1-1 | TRBV20-1 | TGCAGTGCTTCGACAGGGAGGACTGAAGCTTTCTTT | CSASTGRTEAFF
. | . | TRBJ2-7 | TRBV5-1 | TGCGCCAGCAGCCCCCCGCCGCCAGGGCGGTACGAGCAGTACTTC | CASSPPPPGRYEQYF
. | TRBD1 | TRBJ2-7 | TRBV29-1 | TGCAGCGTCGGACAGGTACGCGACGAGCAGTACTTC | CSVGQVRDEQYF
. | TRBD2 | TRBJ2-3 | TRBV28 | TGTGCCAGCCCCAGACTAGCACGCACAGATACGCAGTATTTT | CASPRLARTDTQYF
few | TRBD1 | TRBJ1-5 | TRBV10-3 | TGTGCCATCAGCCCGAGCGGGACAGGGAACGCTCAGCCCCAGCATTTT | CAISPSGTGNAQPQHF
. | . | TRBJ1-1 | TRBV7-9 | TGTGCCAGCGGTTCGGGGAGCCCCCATGAAGCTTTCTTT | CASGSGSPHEAFF